Following are 30 T cell receptor beta chains from one sample sequenced in a study of siplizumab effects on memory and regulatory T cells. Produced via immunoSEQ multiplex PCR; TCRdb's table is partial and in-frame only. The repertoire holds some 100,000 clones, with roughly 96% as singletons. Sequencing used naive CD4+ T cells sorted from blood. All receptors derive from a human donor in good health.

The chain couples TRBV28 to TRBJ2-5; the match to TRBD2 covers 9 bases. The last part of the DNA fits TRBJ2-7 better; the J call may be wrong. This CDR3 has 14 residues. Germline values: CDR1 MDHEN, CDR2 SYDVKM. The CDR3 DNA reads as TGTGCCAGCAGTCGCGGGGGGGCGATTTACGAGCAGTACTTC. Amino acid sequence: CASSRGGAIYEQYF.

This chain uses TRBV5-1 with TRBJ1-1, with D unresolved. Germline V lookup: CDR1 SGHRS, CDR2 YFSETQ. V gave up 4 bases and J gave up 0 bases, with 7 bases separating them. The CDR3 contains 13 residues. The CDR3 protein is CASSSKMNTEAFF. The CDR3 DNA sequence: TGCGCCAGCAGCAGTAAGATGAACACTGAAGCTTTCTTT. The whole variable domain, filled in from reference TRBV5-1 and TRBJ1-1, reads KAGVTQTPRYLIKTRGQQVTLSCSPISGHRSVSWYQQTPGQGLQFLFEYFSETQRNKGNFPGRFSGRQFSNSRSEMNVSTLELGDSALYLCASSSKMNTEAFFGQGTRLTVV.

The gene calls are TRBV18 and TRBJ2-5; D is unclear. The V gene lost 8 bases and the J gene lost 2 bases, with 6 bases spanning the gap. The germline V gene encodes CDR1 KGHSH and CDR2 LQKENI. The CDR3 consists of 11 residues. CDR3 region: CASTSQETQYF. The DNA of the CDR3 is TGTGCCAGCACGTCTCAAGAGACCCAGTACTTC.

V is TRBV28 and J is TRBJ2-1; D is perhaps TRBD1 or TRBD2 (7 bases each). From germline, CDR1 is MDHEN and CDR2 SYDVKM. The CDR3 length is 15 residues. Trimming left V 3 bases short and J 4 bases short, with 13 bases between. For the CDR3, the DNA is TGTGCCAGCAGTTTGGGGCAGGGGGGGTACAATGAGCAGTTCTTC. Amino acids: CASSLGQGGYNEQFF.

This clone appeared a single time. CDR3 sequence reads: CASSLASGGFGELFF. The CDR3, as DNA: TGTGCCAGCAGCTTGGCTTCAGGGGGTTTCGGGGAGCTGTTTTTT. V gene TRBV5-6 combines with J gene TRBJ2-2, with 7 bases lining up with TRBD1. CDR1 and CDR2 from the germline V gene are SGHDT and YYEEEE. V gave up 0 bases and J gave up 7 bases; unmatched junction bases: 6. The CDR3 length is 15 residues.

The chain employs TRBV5-8 and TRBJ2-2; TRBD1 or TRBD2 may be the D gene (5 bases each). This CDR3 comprises 13 residues. CDR1 and CDR2 (germline): SGHTS, YDEGEE. With 0 bases removed from V and 9 bases from J, the gap between germline ends came to 9 bases. CDR3 in DNA: TGTGCCAGCAGCTTGGGGGACGACCGGGAGCTGTTTTTT. Its translation is CASSLGDDRELFF.

This clone was observed once. V gene TRBV15 combines with J gene TRBJ2-1; D is unclear. V was pared by 0 bases and J by 0 bases, with 9 bases between. CDR1 LNHNV and CDR2 YYDKDF come from the germline V gene (reference sequence). CDR3 length equals 16 residues. CDR3 amino acids: CATSRDRPSSYNEQFF. Here the CDR3 DNA reads TGTGCCACCAGCAGAGATAGGCCTAGCTCCTACAATGAGCAGTTCTTC.

The V and J genes are TRBV7-9 and TRBJ2-2, with a possible D match to TRBD2 (5 bases). CDR3 length: 18 residues. Germline CDR1 and CDR2: SEHNR and FQNEAQ (reference sequence). V was clipped by 5 bases and J by 3 bases, with 22 bases between them. This CDR3 is CASSPPPAGDTHTGELFF. As DNA, the CDR3 is TGTGCCAGCAGCCCCCCGCCGGCGGGCGATACCCACACCGGGGAGCTGTTTTTT.

The rearrangement uses TRBV7-2 and TRBJ1-6; weak D call: TRBD1 (6 bases). Germline V gene sequence: CDR1 SGHTA, CDR2 FQGNSA. This CDR3 region has 14 residues. Trimming removed 5 bases at V and 8 bases at J, with 13 bases between. This CDR3 is CASSIQGVDSPLHF. The CDR3 region has the DNA TGTGCCAGCAGCATACAGGGTGTCGATTCACCCCTCCACTTT.

The chain couples TRBV18 to TRBJ1-2, with D possibly being TRBD1 (5 bases). V lost 3 bases, J lost 2 bases, and 10 bases lay in between. This CDR3 has 14 residues. The V gene's germline CDR1 is KGHSH and CDR2 LQKENI. CDR3 sequence: CASSPQGSNYGYTF. The CDR3 DNA sequence: TGTGCCAGCTCACCGCAGGGATCCAACTATGGCTACACCTTC.

V usage is TRBV5-5 and J usage is TRBJ1-1; D possibly corresponds to TRBD1 (5 bases). V gave up 1 base and J gave up 10 bases, with 8 bases separating them. This CDR3 has 11 residues. Germline values: CDR1 SGHKS, CDR2 YYEKEE (reference sequence). The CDR3 loop is CASSLWGVAFF. The CDR3 nucleotides are TGTGCCAGCAGCTTGTGGGGGGTAGCTTTCTTT.

This chain links TRBV29-1 with TRBJ1-2, with TRBD1 as a possible D gene (5 bases). The CDR3 runs 14 residues. Looked up from germline, CDR1 is SQVTM and CDR2 is ANQGSEA. V lost 4 bases and J 6 bases, leaving 18 bases between the germline ends. The DNA of the CDR3 is TGCAGCGTTGGACAGAAACTACTTAGGGATGGCTACACCTTC. Translated: CSVGQKLLRDGYTF.

The V and J genes are TRBV30 and TRBJ1-2; 8 bases fit TRBD1. The CDR3 has 15 residues. Per the germline V gene, CDR1 is GTSNPN and CDR2 is SVGIG (reference sequence). V shed 5 bases, J shed 7 bases, and the junction held 15 bases outside the gene matches. The CDR3 reads CAWLYTPGQERGYTF. In nucleotides, the CDR3 is TGTGCCTGGTTATACACTCCGGGACAGGAACGTGGCTACACCTTC. The full variable domain, its missing parts supplied by reference TRBV30 and TRBJ1-2, is SQTIHQWPATLVQPVGSPLSLECTVEGTSNPNLYWYRQAAGRGLQLLFYSVGIGQISSEVPQNLSASRPQDRQFILSSKKLLLSDSGFYLCAWLYTPGQERGYTFGSGTRLTVV.

This chain uses TRBV27 with TRBJ1-5; a possible D gene is TRBD1 (6 bases). CDR1 is MNHEY, CDR2 SMNVEV, per germline (reference sequence). The V end lost 10 bases, the J end lost 7 bases, and 17 bases lay between the germline ends. CDR3 length: 13 amino acids. The CDR3 sequence: CAISGGAGQPQHF. CDR3 in DNA: TGTGCCATCTCGGGGGGGGCAGGGCAGCCCCAGCATTTT.

The chain couples TRBV29-1 to TRBJ2-5; D possibly uses TRBD1 or TRBD2 (5 bases each). Trimming removed 3 bases at V and 5 bases at J, with 22 bases between. Germline CDR1 is SQVTM and CDR2 is ANQGSEA. The CDR3 spans 16 residues. CDR3 in DNA: TGCAGCGTTGAGTTGGTAGGGGCCGGTAGAGGGGAGACCCAGTACTTC. Protein: CSVELVGAGRGETQYF.

The V and J genes are TRBV29-1 and TRBJ2-2; 14 nucleotides line up with TRBD2. CDR3 length equals 16 residues. Germline V gene lookup returns CDR1 SQVTM and CDR2 ANQGSEA. V lost 6 bases to trimming and J lost 1 base; unmatched junction nucleotides: 4. The CDR3, as DNA: TGCAGCGTCGCCGGGACTAGCGGGGGGAACACCGGGGAGCTGTTTTTT. It translates to CSVAGTSGGNTGELFF.

This chain uses TRBV19 with TRBJ1-5; perhaps TRBD1 as D (6 bases). CDR1 and CDR2 from the germline V gene are LNHDA and SQIVND (reference sequence). The CDR3 runs to 17 residues. Trimming removed 2 bases from V and 1 base from J, with 15 bases in between. In nucleotides, the CDR3 is TGTGCCAGTAGTATAAGACAGGTATTTCTAAGCAATCAGCCCCAGCATTTT. This codes for CASSIRQVFLSNQPQHF.

The V call is TRBV7-6, the J call TRBJ2-1; TRBD2 is a possible D gene (5 bases). Germline CDR1 is SGHVS and CDR2 is FNYEAQ. This CDR3 is 13 amino acids long. V was clipped by 10 bases and J by 6 bases, with 16 bases between them. The CDR3 nucleotides read TGTGCCACCGCTGAGGGAAGTTTCAATGAGCAGTTCTTC. It is translated as CATAEGSFNEQFF.

The chain carries TRBV11-2 and TRBJ2-6; D unresolved. This CDR3 contains 15 residues. CDR1 and CDR2 from the germline V gene are SGHAT and FQNNGV. Deletions cut 1 base from V and 0 bases from J, with 4 bases between. The CDR3 loop is CASSLGPSGANVLTF. CDR3 bases: TGTGCCAGCAGCTTAGGCCCCTCTGGGGCCAACGTCCTGACTTTC.

The chain uses TRBV30 and TRBJ1-5, with unresolved D. The CDR3 consists of 13 residues. V lost 0 bases and J 4 bases, leaving 7 bases between the germline ends. Germline V gene data show CDR1 as GTSNPN and CDR2 as SVGIG (reference sequence). Here the CDR3 reads CAWSVGDNQPQHF. The CDR3 DNA follows: TGTGCCTGGAGTGTAGGAGATAATCAGCCCCAGCATTTT.

This rearrangement joins TRBV6-1 to TRBJ2-3, with 8 bases identical to TRBD2. CDR1 and CDR2 (germline): MNHNS, SASEGT. With V trimmed by 2 bases and J by 7 bases, 2 bases remained unmatched. There are 13 residues in the CDR3. The CDR3 here is CASSELAGHTQYF. Here the CDR3 DNA reads TGTGCCAGCAGTGAACTAGCGGGCCATACGCAGTATTTT.

The chain recombines TRBV7-2 with TRBJ2-1, with 8 bases identical to TRBD1. The CDR3 extends over 14 amino acids. V dropped 3 bases and J dropped 8; count of bases not matched to a gene: 6. CDR1 and CDR2 (germline): SGHTA, FQGNSA. CDR3 sequence: CASSFGQGGDEQFF. In DNA form, the CDR3 reads TGTGCCAGCAGCTTTGGACAGGGAGGCGATGAGCAGTTCTTC.

This rearrangement joins TRBV18 to TRBJ2-7; 8 bases agree with TRBD1. Germline CDR1 KGHSH, CDR2 LQKENI. The CDR3 totals 13 residues. J lost 3 bases, V lost 5 bases, and 3 bases had no gene match. The CDR3 DNA follows: TGTGCCAGCTCAGCGGACAGGGTCTACGAGCAGTACTTC. The encoded protein is CASSADRVYEQYF.

The chain has TRBV28 and TRBJ2-7; TRBD2 agrees at 8 bases. The CDR3 is made up of 18 amino acids. Germline V lookup: CDR1 MDHEN, CDR2 SYDVKM. V was pared by 5 bases and J by 0 bases, with 15 bases of the junction left unmatched. This CDR3 is CASSLPPLGAGASYEQYF. CDR3 DNA: TGTGCCAGCAGTCTGCCACCCCTTGGAGCGGGGGCCTCCTACGAGCAGTACTTC. Based on the CDR3 plus reference TRBV28 and TRBJ2-7, the full variable domain is DVKVTQSSRYLVKRTGEKVFLECVQDMDHENMFWYRQDPGLGLRLIYFSYDVKMKEKGDIPEGYSVSREKKERFSLILESASTNQTSMYLCASSLPPLGAGASYEQYFGPGTRLTVT.

This clone was found once. The chain joins TRBV28 to TRBJ1-2; 9 bases are a match to TRBD1. This CDR3 has 14 amino acids. Germline V gene lookup returns CDR1 MDHEN and CDR2 SYDVKM. The V segment lost 5 bases and the J segment 2 bases; nucleotides outside the gene matches: 3. The CDR3 coding sequence is TGTGCCAGCAGTCCCGGACAGGGGAACTATGGCTACACCTTC. Protein product: CASSPGQGNYGYTF.

This sequence joins TRBV7-8 and TRBJ2-3, with a weak D call TRBD1 (6 bases). There are 16 residues in the CDR3. Germline V gene data show CDR1 as SGHVS and CDR2 as FQNEAQ. V was clipped by 4 bases and J by 3 bases, with 17 bases between them. DNA of the CDR3: TGTGCCAGCAGCTACCCGATCCCAGGGGCGACAGATACGCAGTATTTT. This codes for CASSYPIPGATDTQYF.

This clone was counted a single time. As DNA, the CDR3 is TGTGCCTGGACCCCTGGAAGGGGGCGTATTTCCTACGAGCAGTACTTC. Translated: CAWTPGRGRISYEQYF. This chain connects TRBV30 to TRBJ2-7; 7 bases are a match to TRBD1. The CDR3 consists of 16 residues. With V trimmed by 4 bases and J by 1 base, 13 bases remained unmatched. Germline lookup yields CDR1 GTSNPN and CDR2 SVGIG (reference sequence). Using reference TRBV30 and TRBJ2-7 for the parts outside the CDR3, the full variable domain is SQTIHQWPATLVQPVGSPLSLECTVEGTSNPNLYWYRQAAGRGLQLLFYSVGIGQISSEVPQNLSASRPQDRQFILSSKKLLLSDSGFYLCAWTPGRGRISYEQYFGPGTRLTVT.

The chain carries TRBV9 and TRBJ1-6; D may be TRBD1 (6 bases). The germline gives CDR1 SGDLS, CDR2 YYNGEE. Trimming shortened V by 0 bases and J by 10 bases, and 14 bases separated the two germline ends. The CDR3 spans 15 residues. Here the CDR3 DNA reads TGTGCCAGCAGCGTAGAAGGGCAGGGGAACTCACCCCTCCACTTT. It is translated as CASSVEGQGNSPLHF. The full variable domain, its missing parts supplied by reference TRBV9 and TRBJ1-6, is DSGVTQTPKHLITATGQRVTLRCSPRSGDLSVYWYQQSLDQGLQFLIQYYNGEERAKGNILERFSAQQFPDLHSELNLSSLELGDSALYFCASSVEGQGNSPLHFGNGTRLTVT.

The chain links TRBV11-2 to TRBJ2-5, with no clear D. Germline lookup yields CDR1 SGHAT and CDR2 FQNNGV. Trimming removed 5 bases at V and 3 bases at J, with 10 bases between. This CDR3 contains 13 residues. CDR3 protein: CASSLGPKETQYF. DNA of the CDR3: TGTGCCAGCAGCCTCGGCCCAAAAGAGACCCAGTACTTC.

The chain couples TRBV20-1 to TRBJ1-4; D ambiguous. The germline gives CDR1 DFQATT, CDR2 SNEGSKA (reference sequence). V gave up 3 bases and J gave up 8 bases, with 7 bases separating them. This CDR3 region has 11 residues. CDR3 sequence: CSASSREKLFF. The CDR3 region has the DNA TGCAGTGCTAGTTCGAGGGAAAAACTGTTTTTT.